These 13 T cell receptor beta chains share one sample of origin, sequenced in a study of blood T cells in healthy people across ages. Using a J-beta primer mix together with a sample-barcoded 5' primer, a second PCR was run for roughly 6 to 12 cycles. A single record per CDR3 protein comes from TCRdb applying MiXCR to the 5' RACE reads. Here the sample spans over a million distinct CDR3 sequences, under 55% being singletons. What was sequenced was blood. These TCRs come from a woman aged 55 to 70 in good health.

This clonotype was seen more than once but under ten times. This chain links TRBV7-2 with TRBJ1-2, with 8 nucleotides matching TRBD1. V was pared by 2 bases and J by 8 bases, with 4 bases of the junction left unmatched. The CDR3 contains 13 residues. CDR1 is SGHTA and CDR2 is FQGNSA in the germline V gene. CDR3 DNA: TGTGCCAGCAGCTTAAACAGGGGGGGGGGCTACACCTTC. As protein: CASSLNRGGGYTF.

The chain links TRBV6-1 to TRBJ1-2, with TRBD1 matching 8 bases. Germline loops: CDR1 MNHNS, CDR2 SASEGT. The CDR3 has 14 residues. V shed 5 bases, J shed 8 bases, and the junction held 10 bases outside the gene matches. DNA of the CDR3: TGTGCCAGCAGTACTAACAGACAGGGGAACGGCTACACCTTC. Its translation is CASSTNRQGNGYTF.

The chain joins TRBV6-5 to TRBJ2-5; possible D gene TRBD2, 6 bases. Trimming removed 6 bases at V and 9 bases at J, with 20 bases between. Germline CDR1 reads MNHEY; CDR2 reads SVGAGI. CDR3 length: 14 residues. The CDR3 here is CASSNPDPTGAQYF. CDR3 coding DNA: TGTGCCAGCAGCAACCCGGACCCAACGGGGGCCCAGTACTTC.

CDR3 sequence reads: CASSRLAGLIEQFF. The CDR3 region has the DNA TGTGCCAGCAGCAGGCTAGCCGGCCTTATTGAGCAGTTCTTC. V gene TRBV12-3 or TRBV12-4 combines with J gene TRBJ2-1; tentative D call: TRBD2 (5 bases). This CDR3 is built from 14 residues. Trimming shortened V by 6 bases and J by 9 bases, and 18 bases separated the two germline ends.

The rearrangement uses TRBV5-1 and TRBJ2-7; perhaps TRBD2 as D (5 bases). V lost 0 bases and J 5 bases, leaving 15 bases between the germline ends. The CDR3 has 15 amino acids. The germline CDR1 and CDR2 sequences are SGHRS and YFSETQ. The CDR3 is CASSLAGMASDEQYF. The CDR3 coding sequence is TGCGCCAGCAGCTTGGCGGGAATGGCTTCCGACGAGCAGTACTTC.

This clonotype has more than one count but fewer than ten. The V gene is TRBV10-2, the J gene TRBJ2-7; 8 nucleotides line up with TRBD2. J lost 12 bases, V lost 2 bases, and 9 bases had no gene match. The V gene's germline CDR1 is WSHSY and CDR2 SAAADI. The CDR3 is 13 amino acids. The CDR3 DNA is TGCGCCAGCAGTGAGGGGGTAGCGGGAAGGCGGTACTTC. Its translation is CASSEGVAGRRYF.

Only one count was recorded for this clonotype. At one end, the junction sequence differs from germline, possibly due to a read error. The rearrangement joins TRBV6-5 to TRBJ2-3; no clear D. Germline values: CDR1 MNHEY, CDR2 SVGAGI. The CDR3 consists of 13 residues. The CDR3 DNA is TGTGCCGGCAGTTATGATACTGCAGATACGCAGTATTTT. Residues: CAGSYDTADTQYF.

This clonotype was found a few times. The V call is TRBV7-9, the J call TRBJ2-1, with 13 nucleotides matching TRBD2. V dropped 6 bases and J dropped 5; count of bases not matched to a gene: 4. CDR1 and CDR2 (germline): SEHNR, FQNEAQ (reference sequence). The CDR3 is 15 residues long. The CDR3 DNA sequence: TGTGCCAGCAGTCGGACTAGCGGGAGCCACAATGAGCAGTTCTTC. Translated, it gives CASSRTSGSHNEQFF. The complete variable domain, with remaining parts taken from reference TRBV7-9 and TRBJ2-1, reads DTGVSQNPRHKITKRGQNVTFRCDPISEHNRLYWYRQTLGQGPEFLTYFQNEAQLEKSRLLSDRFSAERPKGSFSTLEIQRTEQGDSAMYLCASSRTSGSHNEQFFGPGTRLTVL.

This clonotype was detected a few times. The chain joins TRBV29-1 to TRBJ2-1, with D unresolved. This CDR3 spans 11 amino acids. The V gene's germline CDR1 is SQVTM and CDR2 ANQGSEA. Trimming took off 4 bases at V and 10 bases at J, with 11 bases between the two ends. The CDR3 spells CSVADPREQFF. CDR3 DNA: TGCAGCGTTGCGGACCCCCGGGAGCAGTTCTTC.

This clonotype has just a few counts. The CDR3 nucleotides read TGCGCCAGCAGAGGACTAGCGGGAGGAAGTACCTACGAGCAGTACTTC. It translates to CASRGLAGGSTYEQYF. The V call is TRBV10-1, the J call TRBJ2-7; 14 bases agree with TRBD2. The CDR3 covers 16 residues. V lost 6 bases to trimming and J lost 2 bases; unmatched junction nucleotides: 6. The germline V gene encodes CDR1 WNHNN and CDR2 SYGVQD (reference sequence).

About this clonotype: This may arise from a read error, as a much more abundant clone is one base away. The CDR3 loop reads CASSFSRGQGTQYF. For the CDR3, the DNA is TGTGCCAGCAGTTTCTCCAGGGGACAAGGGACCCAGTACTTC. J is TRBJ2-5 and V is TRBV12-3 or TRBV12-4; a possible D gene is TRBD1 (6 bases). The CDR3 has 14 amino acids.

The chain has TRBV28 and TRBJ2-3; no definite D call. The V end lost 8 bases, the J end lost 6 bases, and 12 bases lay between the germline ends. Per germline, CDR1 MDHEN and CDR2 SYDVKM. The CDR3 sequence is 12 residues long. The CDR3 DNA reads TGTGCCAGCTCGCCTCCCGTGGATACGCAGTATTTT. This gives the protein CASSPPVDTQYF.

This clonotype occurred a few times. This sequence joins TRBV29-1 and TRBJ2-3; 10 bases line up with TRBD2. CDR3 length: 13 amino acids. Germline-derived CDR1 and CDR2 are SQVTM and ANQGSEA. Losses at the gene ends were 7 bases for V and 6 bases for J; bases not matched to a gene: 7. CDR3 region: CSGGAGGVDTQYF. DNA of the CDR3: TGCAGCGGAGGAGCGGGAGGGGTTGATACGCAGTATTTT.